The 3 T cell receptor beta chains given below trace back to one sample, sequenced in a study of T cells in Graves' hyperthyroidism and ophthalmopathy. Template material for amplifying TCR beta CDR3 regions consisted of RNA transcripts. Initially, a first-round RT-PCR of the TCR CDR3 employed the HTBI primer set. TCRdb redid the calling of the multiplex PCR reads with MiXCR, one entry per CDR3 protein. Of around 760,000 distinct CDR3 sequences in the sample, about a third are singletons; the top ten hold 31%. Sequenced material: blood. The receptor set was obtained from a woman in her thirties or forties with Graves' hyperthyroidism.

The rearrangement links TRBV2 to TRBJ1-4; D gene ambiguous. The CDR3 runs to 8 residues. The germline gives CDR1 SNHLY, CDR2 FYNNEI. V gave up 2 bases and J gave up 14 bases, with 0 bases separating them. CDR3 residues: CASSELFF. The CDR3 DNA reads TGTGCCAGCAGTGAACTGTTTTTT.

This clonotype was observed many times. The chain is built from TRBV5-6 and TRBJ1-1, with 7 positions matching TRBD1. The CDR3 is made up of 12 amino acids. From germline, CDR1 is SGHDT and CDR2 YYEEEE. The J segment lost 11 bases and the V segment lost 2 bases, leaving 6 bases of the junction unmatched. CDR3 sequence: CASSFSTGTAFF. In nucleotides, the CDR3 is TGTGCCAGCAGCTTCTCGACAGGGACGGCTTTCTTT.

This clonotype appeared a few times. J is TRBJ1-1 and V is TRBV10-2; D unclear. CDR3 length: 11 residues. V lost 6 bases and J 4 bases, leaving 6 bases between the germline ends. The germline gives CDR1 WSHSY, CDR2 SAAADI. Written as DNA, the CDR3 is TGCGCCAGCAGGGGTGTCACTGAAGCTTTCTTT. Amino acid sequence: CASRGVTEAFF.